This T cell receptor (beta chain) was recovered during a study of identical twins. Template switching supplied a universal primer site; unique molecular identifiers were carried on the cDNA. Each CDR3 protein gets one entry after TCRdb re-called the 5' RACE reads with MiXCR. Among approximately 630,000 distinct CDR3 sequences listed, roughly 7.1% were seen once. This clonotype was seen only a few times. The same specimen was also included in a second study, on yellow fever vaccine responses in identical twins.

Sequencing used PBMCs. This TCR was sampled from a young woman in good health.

CDR3 protein: CASSPLGGLGTEAFF. In DNA, the CDR3 is TGTGCCAGCAGCCCCCTGGGGGGTTTGGGCACTGAAGCTTTCTTT. The rearrangement uses TRBV11-3 and TRBJ1-1; tentative D call: TRBD1 (5 bases). This CDR3 contains 15 residues. CDR1 is SGHNT and CDR2 is YENEEA in the germline V gene. V was clipped by 5 bases and J by 4 bases, with 17 bases between them. The whole variable domain, remainder taken from reference TRBV11-3 and TRBJ1-1, is EAGVVQSPRYKIIEKKQPVAFWCNPISGHNTLYWYLQNLGQGPELLIRYENEEAVDDSQLPKDRFSAERLKGVDSTLKIQPAELGDSAVYLCASSPLGGLGTEAFFGQGTRLTVV.